These T cell receptor beta chains were read from a single sample in a study of blood T cells in healthy people across ages. TCRdb re-called the 5' RACE reads with MiXCR, one entry per CDR3 protein. Of approximately 1,700,000 distinct CDR3 sequences in the sample, about two fifths were seen once. The specimen sequenced was blood. All receptors come from a human donor in good health. Each CDR3 is given with its conserved first and last residue. D genes are given only for firm matches. Clone size is shown for a subset of rows, as once, few, many or a class of expanded clone.

D gene	clone size	V gene	J gene	CDR3 DNA	CDR3 protein
TRBD1	-	TRBV5-5	TRBJ2-7	TGTGCCAGCAGCCCGCGGGACAGGGGCTTTTTTTATGAGCAGTACTTC	CASSPRDRGFFYEQYF
-	-	TRBV7-2	TRBJ1-2	TGTGCCAGCAGCTTAGGGATAGGAGGCTACACCTTC	CASSLGIGGYTF
-	-	TRBV11-2	TRBJ1-1	TGTGCCAGCAGCTTTAATTCGGGGCCATCAAACACTGAAGCTTTCTTT	CASSFNSGPSNTEAFF
-	once	TRBV7-9	TRBJ2-1	TGTGCCAGCAGCCCTCAGCAGTCCTACAATGAGCAGTTCTTC	CASSPQQSYNEQFF
-	-	TRBV29-1	TRBJ1-2	TGCAGCGTCCGCCCAGGGGTAGCTAACTATGGCTACACCTTC	CSVRPGVANYGYTF
TRBD1	-	TRBV2	TRBJ2-1	TGTGCCAGCAGTGGGGACAGGCAAGTCTCCTACAATGAGCAGTTCTTC	CASSGDRQVSYNEQFF
TRBD1	few	TRBV9	TRBJ1-4	TGTGCCAGCAGCGTAGAGGGGGCCAAATATGAAAAACTGTTTTTT	CASSVEGAKYEKLFF
-	-	TRBV14	TRBJ2-7	TGTGCCAGCAGCCAAGGGGCCAGAGTCTACGAGCAGTACTTC	CASSQGARVYEQYF
-	-	TRBV2	TRBJ2-5	TGTGCCAGCACCATCGGGGGGCAGACCCAGTACTTC	CASTIGGQTQYF
-	-	TRBV5-1	TRBJ1-1	TGCGCCAGCAGCCCCGAGTCAGGTTCTGAAGCTTTCTTT	CASSPESGSEAFF
TRBD1	-	TRBV5-1	TRBJ2-7	TGCGCCAGCAGCCCGGCTCAGGACAGGGCCTACTCCTACGAGCAGTACTTC	CASSPAQDRAYSYEQYF
-	-	TRBV6-5	TRBJ2-7	TGTACCAGCAGTCCCGGGAGTGCCTACGAGCAGTACTTC	CTSSPGSAYEQYF